The 31 T cell receptor beta chains listed next were all sequenced from one sample in a study of Ad26.COV2.S vaccination and SARS-CoV-2 variants. The treatment here: around 19 received Ad26.COV2.S at low or high dose, single or two shots; roughly five received placebo; per-sample allocation not given. After the first vaccine or placebo injection, samples were drawn on day 63. Clones were read by immunoSEQ multiplex PCR, and TCRdb kept only the in-frame ones, dropping some. Of hundreds of thousands of clones detected, 89% appear once; the ten largest clones hold just over 2.5%. The specimen comprised peripheral blood, sampled in a trial of Ad26.COV2.S vaccine versus placebo. Every receptor here comes from a person between 18 and 65 years old who received the Ad26.COV2.S COVID-19 vaccine or a placebo.

V gene TRBV12-3 or TRBV12-4 combines with J gene TRBJ2-7; TRBD1 matches 12 bases. The CDR3 loop spans 12 amino acids. The CDR3 is CASSLAGQGAEV. For the CDR3, the DNA is TGTGCCAGCAGTTTAGCGGGACAGGGGGCAGAGGTC.

This clone was observed a handful of times. This chain links TRBV2 with TRBJ2-5, with D perhaps matching TRBD1 or TRBD2 (5 bases each). Germline V CDR1 and CDR2: SNHLY, FYNNEI. V lost 7 bases and J lost 2, with 11 bases in between. CDR3 length: 13 amino acids. This CDR3 reads CASISGRQETQYF. The CDR3 coding sequence is TGTGCCAGCATATCGGGACGGCAAGAGACCCAGTACTTC.

The chain recombines TRBV2 with TRBJ2-5, with D unresolved. CDR1 and CDR2 (germline): SNHLY, FYNNEI. The CDR3 runs to 12 residues. V was cut by 6 bases and J by 0 bases, with 5 bases left in between. This chain's CDR3 is CASRVNQETQYF. The CDR3 DNA sequence: TGTGCCAGCAGGGTGAACCAAGAGACCCAGTACTTC.

This clone has only one observation. This chain connects TRBV6-5 to TRBJ2-2; 7 nucleotides match TRBD2. The CDR3 runs to 13 residues. Germline values: CDR1 MNHEY, CDR2 SVGAGI. V shed 2 bases and J 8 bases; nucleotides not matched to a gene: 2. CDR3 residues: CASSYGEGGELFF. CDR3 nucleotides: TGTGCCAGCAGTTACGGGGAGGGTGGGGAGCTGTTTTTT.

This clone has a single count. This chain uses TRBV6-5 with TRBJ1-1; D ambiguous. Germline V gene sequence: CDR1 MNHEY, CDR2 SVGAGI. V lost 6 bases and J 1 base, leaving 12 bases between the germline ends. The CDR3 has 14 amino acids. CDR3: CASRGSVTNTEAFF. Here the CDR3 DNA reads TGTGCCAGCAGGGGGTCTGTTACGAACACTGAAGCTTTCTTT.

This chain's CDR3 is CARDVAFFSEQYV. For the CDR3, the DNA is TGTGCCAGGGACGTGGCTTTCTTCTCCGAGCAGTACGTC. V usage is TRBV25-1 and J usage is TRBJ2-7, with D unresolved. Trimming took off 9 bases at V and 6 bases at J, with 18 bases between the two ends. Germline CDR1 and CDR2: MGHDK and SYGVNS. This CDR3 has 13 amino acids.

V and J are TRBV30 and TRBJ1-5, with TRBD1 as a possible D gene (5 bases). V was shortened by 2 bases and J by 0 bases, with 11 bases between the two germline ends. Germline assignment: CDR1 GTSNPN and CDR2 SVGIG (reference sequence). The CDR3 runs to 15 residues. CDR3 coding DNA: TGTGCCTGGAGTCGACAGAGTTATAGCAATCAGCCCCAGCATTTT. Its translation is CAWSRQSYSNQPQHF. Variable domain in full (rest from reference TRBV30 and TRBJ1-5): SQTIHQWPATLVQPVGSPLSLECTVEGTSNPNLYWYRQAAGRGLQLLFYSVGIGQISSEVPQNLSASRPQDRQFILSSKKLLLSDSGFYLCAWSRQSYSNQPQHFGDGTRLSIL.

This clone was found once. V gene TRBV3-1 (or the pseudogene TRBV3-2) combines with J gene TRBJ1-1, with D possibly matching TRBD1 (6 bases). Germline V lookup: CDR1 LGHDT, CDR2 YNNKEL (reference sequence). Trimming stripped 4 bases from V and 5 bases from J, with 26 bases between. The CDR3 is 18 amino acids. The CDR3: CASSPPLETGGGRTEAFF. CDR3 DNA: TGTGCCAGCAGCCCTCCCCTGGAGACAGGCGGGGGGAGGACTGAAGCTTTCTTT.

The chain combines TRBV4-3 with TRBJ1-2; TRBD1 might be the D (5 bases). V lost 0 bases and J 6 bases, leaving 8 bases between the germline ends. Looked up from germline, CDR1 is LGHNA and CDR2 is YSLEER. The CDR3 sequence is 13 residues long. CDR3 amino acids: CASSQDGAHGYTF. In nucleotides, the CDR3 is TGCGCCAGCAGCCAAGATGGGGCTCATGGCTACACCTTC.

This clone has only a few counts. The chain's CDR3 is CASSKDFNQPQHF. CDR3 in DNA: TGTGCCAGCAGCAAAGACTTCAATCAGCCCCAGCATTTT. V and J are TRBV11-3 and TRBJ1-5; D gene unclear. This CDR3 has 13 residues. The germline V gene encodes CDR1 SGHNT and CDR2 YENEEA. V was cut by 5 bases and J by 3 bases, with 8 bases left in between. Full variable domain (rest looked up from reference TRBV11-3 and TRBJ1-5): EAGVVQSPRYKIIEKKQPVAFWCNPISGHNTLYWYLQNLGQGPELLIRYENEEAVDDSQLPKDRFSAERLKGVDSTLKIQPAELGDSAVYLCASSKDFNQPQHFGDGTRLSIL.

V gene TRBV5-8 combines with J gene TRBJ1-2; D is unclear. Trimming left V 4 bases short and J 2 bases short, with 15 bases between. Germline lookup yields CDR1 SGHTS and CDR2 YDEGEE. This CDR3 has 15 amino acids. The CDR3 loop is CASSPGSPRNYGYTF. DNA for the CDR3: TGTGCCAGCAGCCCCGGGAGCCCTAGGAACTATGGCTACACCTTC.

About this clone: Other DNA sequences in this sample translate to the same CDR3. In DNA form, the CDR3 reads TGTGCCAGCAGCTTGGGGAACACAGATACGCAGTATTTT. Translating it yields CASSLGNTDTQYF. This chain joins TRBV11-2 and TRBJ2-3; D is undetermined. This CDR3 is 13 amino acids long. Trimming pared 3 bases from V and 2 bases from J, leaving 6 bases between. Germline V gene sequence: CDR1 SGHAT, CDR2 FQNNGV.

The V gene is TRBV5-1, the J gene TRBJ1-1, with 7 bases matching TRBD1. This CDR3 region has 15 residues. Germline values: CDR1 SGHRS, CDR2 YFSETQ. The ends lost 4 bases at V and 5 bases at J; junction bases unmatched: 11. The CDR3 loop is CASSLEMTGRTEAFF. The CDR3 DNA reads TGCGCCAGCAGCCTAGAAATGACAGGGCGGACTGAAGCTTTCTTT.

This clone was counted between two and nine times. The V call is TRBV6-1, the J call TRBJ1-2; D is unresolved. CDR1 MNHNS and CDR2 SASEGT come from the germline V gene. V lost 2 bases and J 7 bases, leaving 14 bases between the germline ends. CDR3 length: 14 amino acids. CDR3 bases: TGTGCCAGCAGTGAAAGTTTCGCCAGGTTTGGCTACACCTTC. This encodes CASSESFARFGYTF.

This clone showed up just a few times. The V and J genes are TRBV11-3 and TRBJ2-2; weak D call: TRBD2 (5 bases). The CDR3 length is 14 residues. V shed 3 bases and J shed 5 bases, with 10 bases lying between them. Looked up from germline, CDR1 is SGHNT and CDR2 is YENEEA. The CDR3 DNA reads as TGTGCCAGCAGCTTCCAGCGGCAAACCGGGGAGCTGTTTTTT. Its protein is CASSFQRQTGELFF.

CDR3 in DNA: TGTGCCAGCAGCGCCGATGGGGGTCGGAGTGAAGCTTTCTTT. Translation gives CASSADGGRSEAFF. The gene calls are TRBV9 and TRBJ1-1, with D tentatively TRBD1 (5 bases). Trimming removed 3 bases at V and 7 bases at J, with 16 bases between. The germline V gene encodes CDR1 SGDLS and CDR2 YYNGEE. The CDR3 runs 14 residues.

The count of this clone is one. V gene TRBV4-3 combines with J gene TRBJ2-1; 11 nucleotides match TRBD2. Germline CDR1 is LGHNA and CDR2 is YSLEER. The CDR3 is 20 residues long. V shed 0 bases, J shed 0 bases, and the junction held 10 bases outside the gene matches. The chain's CDR3 is CASSQDLAGGFDSSYNEQFF. CDR3 in DNA: TGCGCCAGCAGCCAAGACCTAGCGGGGGGTTTTGATAGCTCCTACAATGAGCAGTTCTTC.

This clone has just one count. The J gene is TRBJ2-1, the V gene TRBV4-2; TRBD2 aligns across 8 bases. V lost 0 bases, J lost 12 bases, and 4 bases stayed unmatched. The length of the CDR3 is 13 residues. Germline lookup yields CDR1 LGHNA and CDR2 YNFKEQ. CDR3 nucleotides: TGTGCCAGCAGCCAAGATCGACTAGCGCGGCAGTTCTTC. Amino acids: CASSQDRLARQFF.

V usage is TRBV6-2 or TRBV6-3 and J usage is TRBJ2-1; tentatively, D is TRBD1 (5 bases). In germline, CDR1 is MNHEY, CDR2 SVGEGT. The CDR3 extends over 15 amino acids. V gave up 2 bases and J gave up 2 bases, with 10 bases separating them. The chain's CDR3 is CASSYGSGTYNEQFF. CDR3 DNA: TGTGCCAGCAGTTACGGCTCAGGGACCTACAATGAGCAGTTCTTC.

The CDR3, as DNA: TGTGCCAGTAGTATACGTGGGTATACTGAAGCTTTCTTT. It yields the protein CASSIRGYTEAFF. The rearrangement uses TRBV19 and TRBJ1-1, with no clear D. From germline, CDR1 is LNHDA and CDR2 SQIVND (reference sequence). The CDR3 has 13 residues. The V end lost 2 bases, the J end lost 5 bases, and 9 bases lay between the germline ends. Supplemented by reference TRBV19 and TRBJ1-1, the full variable domain reads DGGITQSPKYLFRKEGQNVTLSCEQNLNHDAMYWYRQDPGQGLRLIYYSQIVNDFQKGDIAEGYSVSREKKESFPLTVTSAQKNPTAFYLCASSIRGYTEAFFGQGTRLTVV.

This chain joins TRBV12-3 or TRBV12-4 and TRBJ1-2, with a possible D match to TRBD1 (6 bases). V shed 6 bases and J shed 7 bases, with 15 bases lying between them. The CDR3 is 13 residues long. This CDR3 is CASSPQGRRGYTF. In nucleotides, the CDR3 is TGTGCCAGCAGCCCACAGGGCAGACGTGGCTACACCTTC.

V and J are TRBV4-3 and TRBJ2-7; 7 positions agree with TRBD1. The junction had 10 bases not matched to a gene; V was cut back by 3 bases and J by 2 bases. The V gene's germline CDR1 is LGHNA and CDR2 YSLEER. There are 16 residues in the CDR3. This CDR3 reads CASSQELTGVAYEQYV. The CDR3 DNA sequence: TGCGCCAGCAGCCAGGAACTAACAGGGGTCGCCTACGAGCAGTACGTC.

The chain is built from TRBV11-2 and TRBJ2-3, with 10 bases aligning to TRBD2. V was pared by 8 bases and J by 6 bases, with 11 bases of the junction left unmatched. The CDR3 spans 15 residues. Germline V gives CDR1 SGHAT, CDR2 FQNNGV. CDR3 DNA sequence: TGTGCCAGCCCCCCTCTAGCGGGAGATGCGGATACGCAGTATTTT. Translating gives CASPPLAGDADTQYF.

The chain joins TRBV7-9 to TRBJ2-7, with D possibly called TRBD1 or TRBD2 (5 bases each). The CDR3 spans 15 residues. Germline CDR1 is SEHNR and CDR2 is FQNEAQ (reference sequence). Trimming removed 0 bases from V and 13 bases from J, with 22 bases in between. The DNA of the CDR3 is TGTGCCAGCAGCTTAGCGCTATGGGACCCCCACGAGGCTTACTTC. Translation gives CASSLALWDPHEAYF.

The rearrangement joins TRBV19 to TRBJ1-5; D ambiguous. Germline V gene data show CDR1 as LNHDA and CDR2 as SQIVND (reference sequence). V was cut by 2 bases and J by 6 bases, with 8 bases left in between. The CDR3 length is 13 residues. Written as DNA, the CDR3 is TGTGCCAGTAGTATAACCCCTCGTCAGCCCCAGCATTTT. This translates into CASSITPRQPQHF.

The rearrangement joins TRBV4-3 to TRBJ2-3; no reliable D call. Per the germline V gene, CDR1 is LGHNA and CDR2 is YSLEER. Trimming removed 1 base from V and 6 bases from J, with 14 bases in between. This CDR3 has 15 residues. The DNA of the CDR3 is TGCGCCAGCAGCCAAGGTCTCCGGGCGTTGGATACGCAGTATTTT. Translation gives CASSQGLRALDTQYF.

J is TRBJ2-3 and V is TRBV19; D gene ambiguous. The CDR3 totals 16 residues. Germline CDR1 and CDR2: LNHDA and SQIVND (reference sequence). Trimming removed 7 bases at V and 1 base at J, with 18 bases between. CDR3: CASTSARVVGTDTQYF. CDR3 nucleotides: TGTGCCAGTACAAGCGCAAGAGTGGTCGGCACAGATACGCAGTATTTT.

The chain joins TRBV5-4 to TRBJ2-2; 8 bases fit TRBD2. CDR1 SGHNT and CDR2 YYREEE come from the germline V gene (reference sequence). This CDR3 is built from 14 residues. Trimming removed 4 bases from V and 7 bases from J; junction bases left unmatched: 6. CDR3 DNA sequence: TGTGCCAGCAGCACGGGAGGGCCTAACGGGGAGCTGTTTTTT. This encodes CASSTGGPNGELFF.

This sequence joins TRBV15 and TRBJ1-4, with 9 bases matching TRBD1. V gave up 5 bases and J gave up 8 bases; unmatched junction bases: 12. CDR3 size: 16 residues. The germline CDR1 and CDR2 sequences are LNHNV and YYDKDF (reference sequence). DNA for the CDR3: TGTGCCACCAGCGTGACCCGGGACAGGGCCTGGGAAAAACTGTTTTTT. It yields the protein CATSVTRDRAWEKLFF.

This chain uses TRBV9 with TRBJ2-2, with D perhaps matching TRBD1 (6 bases). Germline V lookup: CDR1 SGDLS, CDR2 YYNGEE. CDR3 length equals 16 residues. The ends were cut back, 3 bases at V and 7 bases at J, with 19 bases in the middle. The CDR3: CASSAADRPLSGELFF. The CDR3 DNA reads as TGTGCCAGCAGCGCAGCTGACAGGCCTTTGAGCGGGGAGCTGTTTTTT.

The V call is TRBV18, the J call TRBJ1-6; the match to TRBD1 covers 8 bases. CDR3 size: 18 residues. V trimming: 3 bases; J trimming: 0 bases; junction bases outside the gene matches: 7. In germline, CDR1 is KGHSH, CDR2 LQKENI. The CDR3 DNA sequence: TGTGCCAGCTCACCGACCGGGACAGGCAGCTCCTATAATTCACCCCTCCACTTT. Its translation: CASSPTGTGSSYNSPLHF.